This TCR beta chain was sequenced in a study of PD-L1 blockade in urothelial cancer. Study context: Males with urothelial cancer arising in the bladder constituted about 90% of the roughly 30 patients. Across blood samples, T cells had a median count of 141,255. Study-level points and caveats: Tumor-linked clones in blood grew more by 3 weeks in durable-benefit patients. A below-median TCR clonality in blood before treatment predicted better survival.

The sample holds one count of this clone. Its matching antigen is unknown. Clones were read by immunoSEQ multiplex PCR, and TCRdb kept only the in-frame ones, dropping some. The sample shows more than 85,000 clones, around 87% of them seen only once. Time point here: pretreatment peripheral blood. CDR3 size: 14 residues. Germline V CDR1 and CDR2: MNHEY, SVGAGI. Trimming removed 0 bases at V and 7 bases at J, with 9 bases between. This specimen was PBMCs, taken around atezolizumab (anti-PD-L1) treatment. This receptor was identified in a man aged 55-75 years with urothelial cancer. The V and J genes are TRBV6-5 and TRBJ1-4; maybe TRBD1 (5 bases). CDR3 amino acids: CASSYSGRAEKLFF. In DNA form, the CDR3 reads TGTGCCAGCAGTTACTCGGGCAGGGCTGAAAAACTGTTTTTT.